This is a list of T cell receptor beta chains from one sample in a study of T cells in Graves' hyperthyroidism and ophthalmopathy. TCRdb re-derived calls from the multiplex PCR reads in MiXCR, one entry per CDR3 protein. Of roughly 630,000 distinct CDR3 sequences in the sample, about 15% were seen once. The sample comprised blood. The receptors were gathered from a woman aged 25 to 39 with Graves' hyperthyroidism. Each CDR3 is given with its conserved first and last residue. A D gene is named only where the DNA matches it firmly. Only some rows state a clone size, as once, few, many or a class for expanded clones.

clone_size,j_call,v_call,d_call,cdr3_nt,cdr3_aa
NA,TRBJ2-7,TRBV7-9,TRBD2,TGCGCCAGCAGCCAGAACGGACTAGATCCCTCCTACGAGCAGTACTTC,CASSQNGLDPSYEQYF
NA,TRBJ2-7,TRBV28,TRBD2,TGTGCCAGCAGTCCTACCGGACTAGCGGGTAACTACGAGCAGTACTTC,CASSPTGLAGNYEQYF
once,TRBJ2-5,TRBV5-5,NA,TGTGCCAGCACCCGTTCGGGTAGGCAAGAGACCCAGTACTTC,CASTRSGRQETQYF
many,TRBJ2-7,TRBV3-1,TRBD2,TGTGCCAGCAGCCAAGGGGGGGGACTAGCTTATCAGCAGTACTTC,CASSQGGGLAYQQYF
NA,TRBJ2-1,TRBV24-1,TRBD1,TGTACCACCAAAGGGACAGCCTACAATGAGCAGTTCTTC,CTTKGTAYNEQFF
once,TRBJ2-1,TRBV9,NA,TGTGCCAGCAGCTTAGCGCTTGCGGATAGGGAGACCCAGTTCTTC,CASSLALADRETQFF
many,TRBJ1-1,TRBV7-9,NA,TGTGCCAGCAGCCCGACTCTCGGGGTACCGAACACTGAAGCTTTCTTT,CASSPTLGVPNTEAFF
few,TRBJ1-3,TRBV4-3,NA,TGCGCCAGCAGCCAAGATCAGGGGAATTCTGGAAACACCATATATTTT,CASSQDQGNSGNTIYF
NA,TRBJ2-7,TRBV29-1,TRBD2,TGCAGCGTTGGCCTTTTTCGTCCCGGACTAGCGGGTTCCTACGAGCAGCACTTC,CSVGLFRPGLAGSYEQHF
few,TRBJ1-5,TRBV14,NA,TGTGCCAGCAGCCACCAGGGCGATCAGCCCCAGCATTTT,CASSHQGDQPQHF
NA,TRBJ2-2,TRBV19,NA,TGTGCCACCGCGGGACTCTTCGGGGAGCTGTTTTTT,CATAGLFGELFF
many,TRBJ2-3,TRBV20-1,TRBD2,TGCAGTGCTAGTCCCACGACTAGCGTCCGCACAGATACGCAGTATTTT,CSASPTTSVRTDTQYF
many,TRBJ1-1,TRBV20-1,NA,TGCAGTGCTAGAGATCAAGGGGCTGTGAACACTGAAGCTTTCTTT,CSARDQGAVNTEAFF
NA,TRBJ1-1,TRBV4-1,TRBD1,TGCGCCAGCACCCATCGGACAGGGATGAACACTGAAGCTTTCTTT,CASTHRTGMNTEAFF
few,TRBJ2-1,TRBV18,NA,TGTGCCAGCTCACCGTCGCGACCGGGACACAATGAGCAGTTCTTC,CASSPSRPGHNEQFF
many,TRBJ1-1,TRBV12-3/TRBV12-4,NA,TGTGCCAGCAGTTTACCAGGTCAGCCAGGGCGTCAAGCTTTCTTT,CASSLPGQPGRQAFF
many,TRBJ2-3,TRBV20-1,TRBD2,TGCAGTGCTAGATCCGGGACTAGCGGGGGGACTAGCACAGATACGCAGTATTTT,CSARSGTSGGTSTDTQYF
few,TRBJ2-7,TRBV5-6,NA,TGTGCCAGCAGCTACAAAGGTACAGGGAACTACGAGCAGTACTTC,CASSYKGTGNYEQYF
many,TRBJ2-3,TRBV18,NA,TGTGCCAGCTCACAGACTGCCACAGATACGCAGTATTTT,CASSQTATDTQYF
few,TRBJ2-3,TRBV18,NA,TGTGCCAGCTCACCAAACAGGGATAGCACAGATACGCAGTATTTT,CASSPNRDSTDTQYF
many,TRBJ2-1,TRBV2,TRBD2,TGTGCCAGCCTAGCGGGACGCGCCTACAATGAGCAGTTCTTC,CASLAGRAYNEQFF
many,TRBJ2-7,TRBV7-2,NA,TGTGCCAGCAGCTTAGGCTACGGCAACGAGCAGTACTTC,CASSLGYGNEQYF
many,TRBJ1-2,TRBV30,NA,TGTGCCTGGGCCGGGACCTACGATGTCAGTGGCTACACCTTC,CAWAGTYDVSGYTF
few,TRBJ2-2,TRBV28,NA,TGTGCCAGCTGTGCGGCAGGACACACCGGGGAGCTGTTTTTT,CASCAAGHTGELFF
many,TRBJ2-7,TRBV27,TRBD2,TGTGCCAGCAGTTTAGCCCAGACTAGCGGGAGTTACGAGCAGTACTTC,CASSLAQTSGSYEQYF
few,TRBJ1-2,TRBV18,NA,TGTGCCAGCTCACCGCTAAGGGACGGTTCCCATCGGGGCTACACCTTC,CASSPLRDGSHRGYTF
many,TRBJ1-1,TRBV10-2,NA,TGCGCCAGCAGTGAGTCCGTTGTCACTGAAGCTTTCTTT,CASSESVVTEAFF
NA,TRBJ2-7,TRBV6-2/TRBV6-3,TRBD2,TGTGCCAGCAGAAAGGAGACTAGCGGACCCTACGAGCAGTACTTC,CASRKETSGPYEQYF
NA,TRBJ2-1,TRBV9,TRBD2,TGTGCCAGCAGCGGGAGCGGGAGGGCCGCCTACAATGAGCAGTTCTTC,CASSGSGRAAYNEQFF
NA,TRBJ2-2,TRBV6-9,NA,TGTGCCAGCAGTTACGAAGGTGGCACCGGGGAGCTGTTTTTT,CASSYEGGTGELFF
many,TRBJ2-3,TRBV7-2,NA,TGTGCCAGCAGCTTAACTGGCGCCCCCCCTGATACGCAGTATTTT,CASSLTGAPPDTQYF
many,TRBJ1-4,TRBV20-1,NA,TGCAGTGCCCACCCGAGCGGGATCAATGAAAAACTGTTTTTT,CSAHPSGINEKLFF
few,TRBJ2-2,TRBV9,NA,TGTGCCAGCAGCGTAGGACCTAGCAAGGGGGAGCTGTTTTTT,CASSVGPSKGELFF
many,TRBJ2-3,TRBV5-1,TRBD2,TGCGCCAGCAGCTCCCCACTAGCGGGAGGCACAGATACGCAGTATTTT,CASSSPLAGGTDTQYF
many,TRBJ2-1,TRBV11-2,TRBD2,TGTGCCAGCAGCTTTTATACTAGCGGGTTAGATGAGCAGTTCTTC,CASSFYTSGLDEQFF
many,TRBJ2-7,TRBV20-1,TRBD2,TGCAGTGCTAATGCGGGAGGGACTTTCGAGCAGTACTTC,CSANAGGTFEQYF
many,TRBJ2-7,TRBV5-1,TRBD1,TGCGCCAGCAGCAGGACAGGGAATAACTACGAGCAGTACTTC,CASSRTGNNYEQYF
few,TRBJ2-1,TRBV15,TRBD2,TGTGCCACCAGCCCGGGGGGGTCGATCTACAATGAGCAGTTCTTC,CATSPGGSIYNEQFF
many,TRBJ2-7,TRBV20-1,TRBD2,TGCAGTGCTAGAGATAGTAGGGGCGGGAGCCCCCTCTACGAGCAGTACTTC,CSARDSRGGSPLYEQYF
once,TRBJ2-1,TRBV30,NA,TGTGCCTGGTCCCCCCCCCCGGGACCCTACAATGAGCAGTTCTTC,CAWSPPPGPYNEQFF
many,TRBJ2-3,TRBV5-1,NA,TGCGCCAGCAGCTTGGCCGTAGGCGCCTTAGCACAGGATACGCAGTATTTT,CASSLAVGALAQDTQYF
few,TRBJ2-3,TRBV20-1,TRBD1,TGCAGTGCTAGGCCACTTTATATCAGGACAGGGGCCACAGATACGCAGTATTTT,CSARPLYIRTGATDTQYF
many,TRBJ1-5,TRBV6-2/TRBV6-3,NA,TGTGCCAGCAGTTACCGGGGACCCTTGAGCAATCAGCCCCAGCATTTT,CASSYRGPLSNQPQHF
NA,TRBJ2-7,TRBV6-1,NA,TGTGCCAGCAGTGACCCCGGGACAACCTACGAGCAGTACTTC,CASSDPGTTYEQYF
many,TRBJ1-1,TRBV19,NA,TGTGCCAGTAGTAGGTCAGCCCTGGGCACTGAAGCTTTCTTT,CASSRSALGTEAFF
many,TRBJ2-1,TRBV2,NA,TGTGCCAGCAGTGAAGACAATGAGCAGTTCTTC,CASSEDNEQFF
many,TRBJ2-1,TRBV7-9,NA,TGTGCCAGCAGCTCCCTCACAGTACAACGCGAAAACAATGAGCAGTTCTTC,CASSSLTVQRENNEQFF
NA,TRBJ1-1,TRBV5-1,NA,TGCGCCAGCACCCGGGGGGGGGGAGAGAACACTGAAGCTTTCTTT,CASTRGGGENTEAFF
many,TRBJ2-3,TRBV6-1,TRBD2,TGTGCCAGCAGCATCCAAGCGGGATTGGGAGATACGCAGTATTTT,CASSIQAGLGDTQYF
many,TRBJ2-7,TRBV20-1,TRBD2,TGCAGTGCTATTATTAGCGGGAGCTACGAGCAGTACTTC,CSAIISGSYEQYF
many,TRBJ2-7,TRBV20-1,TRBD2,TGCAGTGCTAGATCCAGCGGGGCCTACGAGCAGTACTTC,CSARSSGAYEQYF
many,TRBJ2-1,TRBV5-1,NA,TGCGCCAGCAGCGGACCTAAGCCCTACAATGAGCAGTTCTTC,CASSGPKPYNEQFF
few,TRBJ2-7,TRBV7-2,NA,TGTGCCAGCAGCTCACAAGGGCGGGGCCTCTCCTACGAGCAGTACTTC,CASSSQGRGLSYEQYF
many,TRBJ2-1,TRBV12-3/TRBV12-4,TRBD1,TGTGCCAGCAGTCTCCGGGACAGCAGTTTAATCGGCATTTACAATGAGCAGTTCTTC,CASSLRDSSLIGIYNEQFF
NA,TRBJ2-1,TRBV7-3,NA,TGTGCCAGCAACCCGGTCGACTCCTACAATGAGCAGTTCTTC,CASNPVDSYNEQFF